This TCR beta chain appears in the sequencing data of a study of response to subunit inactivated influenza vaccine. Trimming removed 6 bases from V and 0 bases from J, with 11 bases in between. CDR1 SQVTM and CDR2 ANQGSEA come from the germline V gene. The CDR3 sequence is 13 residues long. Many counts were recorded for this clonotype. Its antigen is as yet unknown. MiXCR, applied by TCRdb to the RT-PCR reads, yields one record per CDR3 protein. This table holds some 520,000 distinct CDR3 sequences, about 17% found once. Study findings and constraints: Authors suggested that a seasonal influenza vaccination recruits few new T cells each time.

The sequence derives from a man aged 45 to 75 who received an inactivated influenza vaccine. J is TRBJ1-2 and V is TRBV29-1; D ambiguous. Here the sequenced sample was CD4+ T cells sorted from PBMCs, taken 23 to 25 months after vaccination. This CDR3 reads CSVSIGANYGYTF. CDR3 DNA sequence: TGCAGCGTAAGCATCGGAGCTAACTATGGCTACACCTTC.